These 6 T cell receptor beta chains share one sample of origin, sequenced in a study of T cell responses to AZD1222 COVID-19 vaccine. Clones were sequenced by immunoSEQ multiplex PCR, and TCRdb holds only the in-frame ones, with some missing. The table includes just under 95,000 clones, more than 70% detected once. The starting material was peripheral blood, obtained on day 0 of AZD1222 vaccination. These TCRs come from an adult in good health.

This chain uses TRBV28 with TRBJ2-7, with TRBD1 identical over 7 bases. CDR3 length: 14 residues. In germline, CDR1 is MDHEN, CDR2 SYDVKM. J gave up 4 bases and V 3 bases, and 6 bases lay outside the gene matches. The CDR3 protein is CASSLPGTVYEQYF. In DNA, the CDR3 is TGTGCCAGCAGTTTGCCCGGGACAGTTTACGAGCAGTACTTC.

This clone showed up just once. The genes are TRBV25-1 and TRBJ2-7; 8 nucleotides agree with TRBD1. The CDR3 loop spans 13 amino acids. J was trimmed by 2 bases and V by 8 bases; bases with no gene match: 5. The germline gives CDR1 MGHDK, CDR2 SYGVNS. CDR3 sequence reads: CASESRGPYEQYF. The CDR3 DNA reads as TGTGCCAGCGAATCCAGGGGGCCCTACGAGCAGTACTTC.

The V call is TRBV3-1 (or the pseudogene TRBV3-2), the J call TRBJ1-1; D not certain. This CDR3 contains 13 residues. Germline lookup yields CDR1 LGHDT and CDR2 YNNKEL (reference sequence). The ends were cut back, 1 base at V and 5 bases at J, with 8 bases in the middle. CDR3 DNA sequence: TGTGCCAGCAGCCAAGTTCCAGAGACTGAAGCTTTCTTT. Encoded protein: CASSQVPETEAFF.

The CDR3 DNA reads as TGTGCCAGCAGCGTAGCGGGACAGCAAAATCAGCCCCAGCATTTT. Protein product: CASSVAGQQNQPQHF. V gene TRBV9 combines with J gene TRBJ1-5, with 7 bases fitting TRBD1. The CDR3 has 15 amino acids. CDR1 SGDLS and CDR2 YYNGEE come from the germline V gene. V dropped 0 bases and J dropped 4; count of bases not matched to a gene: 4.

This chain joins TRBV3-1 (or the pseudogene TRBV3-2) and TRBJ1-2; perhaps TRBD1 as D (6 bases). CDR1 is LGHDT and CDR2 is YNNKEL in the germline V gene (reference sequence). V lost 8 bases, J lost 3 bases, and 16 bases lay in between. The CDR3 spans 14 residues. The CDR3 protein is CASRLGGADYGYTF. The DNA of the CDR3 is TGTGCCAGCCGTTTGGGGGGCGCCGACTATGGCTACACCTTC.

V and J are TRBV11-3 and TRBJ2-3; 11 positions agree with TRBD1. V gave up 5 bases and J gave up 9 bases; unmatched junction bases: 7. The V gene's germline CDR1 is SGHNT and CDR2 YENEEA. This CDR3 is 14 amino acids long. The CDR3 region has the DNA TGTGCCAGCAGCCCAGGACAGGGGGCAAGCACGCAGTATTTT. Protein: CASSPGQGASTQYF.